This TCR beta chain was retrieved from a study of regulatory T cells in long-lasting Graves disease. CDR3 length: 14 amino acids. J lost 5 bases, V lost 3 bases, and 6 bases had no gene match. CDR1 and CDR2 from the germline V gene are LNHDA and SQIVND (reference sequence). As to this clonotype: Its antigen remains unknown.

The time point is: persistent/refractory GD, antithyroid drugs over 5 years with positive TRAb. Preparation of the TCR library used RNA extracted from PBMCs. Building of the TCR beta libraries involved iRepertoire HTBI primers and Arm-PCR of CDR3 regions. TCRdb fed the multiplex PCR reads into MiXCR, producing one record per CDR3 protein. The profile shows 450,000 or so distinct CDR3 sequences, around a fifth of them singletons. Study findings and constraints: Shared public clonotypes totalled approximately 3,000 in persistent patients, compared with around 930 in new patients. Researchers examined only peripheral blood and not thyroid tissue.

The genes are TRBV19 and TRBJ1-1; 7 nucleotides agree with TRBD1. This material consisted of peripheral blood mononuclear cells (PBMCs), taken when the disease was refractory, from a patient treated with antithyroid drugs. The clonotype was recovered from a female donor with Graves disease. The CDR3 here is CASSILDRRTEAFF. The DNA of the CDR3 is TGTGCCAGTAGTATCCTGGACAGGAGAACTGAAGCTTTCTTT. The full variable domain, rest sourced from reference TRBV19 and TRBJ1-1, is DGGITQSPKYLFRKEGQNVTLSCEQNLNHDAMYWYRQDPGQGLRLIYYSQIVNDFQKGDIAEGYSVSREKKESFPLTVTSAQKNPTAFYLCASSILDRRTEAFFGQGTRLTVV.